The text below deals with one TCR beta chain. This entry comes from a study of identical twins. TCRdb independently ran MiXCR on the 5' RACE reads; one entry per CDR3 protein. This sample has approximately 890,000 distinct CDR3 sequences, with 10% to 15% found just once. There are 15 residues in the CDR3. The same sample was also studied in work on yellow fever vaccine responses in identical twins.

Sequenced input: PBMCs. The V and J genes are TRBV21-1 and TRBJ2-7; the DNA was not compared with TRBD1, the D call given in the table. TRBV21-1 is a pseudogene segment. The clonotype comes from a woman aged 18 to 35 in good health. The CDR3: CASSKGGGYSYEQYF. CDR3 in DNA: TGTGCCAGCAGCAAGGGCGGCGGATACTCCTACGAGCAGTACTTC.